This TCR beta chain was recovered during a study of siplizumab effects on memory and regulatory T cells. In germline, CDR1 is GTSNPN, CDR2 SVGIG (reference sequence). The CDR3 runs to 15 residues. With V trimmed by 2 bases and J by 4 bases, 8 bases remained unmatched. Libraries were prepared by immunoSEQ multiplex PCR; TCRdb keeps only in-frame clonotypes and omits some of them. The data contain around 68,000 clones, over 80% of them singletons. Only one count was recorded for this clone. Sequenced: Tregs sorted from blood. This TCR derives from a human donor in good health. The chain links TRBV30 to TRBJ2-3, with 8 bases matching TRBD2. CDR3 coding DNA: TGTGCCTGGAGTACCCTAGCGGGTGAAGCAGATACGCAGTATTTT. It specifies CAWSTLAGEADTQYF.